This TCR beta chain was found in a study of cytomegalovirus exposure and HLA in healthy donors. Overall study results and limits: Altogether, 164 TCR beta chains were recorded as cytomegalovirus-associated.

A note on this clone: As yet, its antigen is unknown.

Germline CDR1 reads SEHNR; CDR2 reads FQNEAQ (reference sequence). The V gene end was trimmed by 4 bases and the J gene end by 7 bases; junction bases not matched to a gene: 10. This CDR3 comprises 15 residues. This PCR relied on a set of 60 Vbeta primers and 13 Jbeta primers. TCRdb keeps only in-frame clones here, not all; method: immunoSEQ multiplex PCR. The data show more than 75,000 clones, with 80% to 90% seen just once and 5.5% to 6.5% held by the top ten. The TCR was taken from a woman aged 18 to 35 in good health and CMV-seropositive. Sequenced sample: PBMCs. J is TRBJ2-7 and V is TRBV7-9; TRBD1 matches 10 bases. In nucleotides, the CDR3 is TGTGCCAGCAGCTACCCCGGGACAGGGGTTGGAGAGCAGTACTTC. This translates into CASSYPGTGVGEQYF.